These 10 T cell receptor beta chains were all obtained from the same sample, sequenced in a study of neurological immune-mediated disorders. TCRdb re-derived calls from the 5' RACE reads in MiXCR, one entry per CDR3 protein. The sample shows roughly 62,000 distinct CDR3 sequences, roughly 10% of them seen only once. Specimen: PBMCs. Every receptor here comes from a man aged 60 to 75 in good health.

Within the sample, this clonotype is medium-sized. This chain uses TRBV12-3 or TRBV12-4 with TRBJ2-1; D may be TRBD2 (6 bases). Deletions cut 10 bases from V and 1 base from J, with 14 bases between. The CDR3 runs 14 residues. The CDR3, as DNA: TGTGCCACCCGGGCCCGGGGGTCCTACAATGAGCAGTTCTTC. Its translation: CATRARGSYNEQFF.

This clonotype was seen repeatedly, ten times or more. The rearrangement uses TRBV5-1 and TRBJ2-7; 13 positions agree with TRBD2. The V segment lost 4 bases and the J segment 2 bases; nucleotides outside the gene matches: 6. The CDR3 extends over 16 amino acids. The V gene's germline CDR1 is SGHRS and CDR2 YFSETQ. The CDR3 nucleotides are TGCGCCAGCAGCCTGCCGGGACTAGCGGGGACCTACGAGCAGTACTTC. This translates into CASSLPGLAGTYEQYF.

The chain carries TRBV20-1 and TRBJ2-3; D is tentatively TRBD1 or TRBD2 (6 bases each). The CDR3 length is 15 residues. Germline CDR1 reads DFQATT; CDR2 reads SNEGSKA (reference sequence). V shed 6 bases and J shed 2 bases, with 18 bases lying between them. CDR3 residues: CSAGRGVVDTDTQYF. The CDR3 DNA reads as TGCAGTGCGGGTAGGGGGGTGGTCGACACAGATACGCAGTATTTT.

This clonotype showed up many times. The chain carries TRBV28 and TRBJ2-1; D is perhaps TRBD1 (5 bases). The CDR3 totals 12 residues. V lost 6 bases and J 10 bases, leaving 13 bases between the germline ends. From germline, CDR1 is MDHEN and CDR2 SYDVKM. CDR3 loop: CASRIFGAEQFF. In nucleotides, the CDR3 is TGTGCCAGCAGAATTTTTGGGGCCGAGCAGTTCTTC. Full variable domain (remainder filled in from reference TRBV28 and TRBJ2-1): DVKVTQSSRYLVKRTGEKVFLECVQDMDHENMFWYRQDPGLGLRLIYFSYDVKMKEKGDIPEGYSVSREKKERFSLILESASTNQTSMYLCASRIFGAEQFFGPGTRLTVL.

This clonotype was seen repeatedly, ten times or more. The CDR3 reads CASSWDRGNGELFF. In DNA form, the CDR3 reads TGTGCCAGCAGTTGGGACAGGGGGAACGGGGAGCTGTTTTTT. The gene calls are TRBV6-5 and TRBJ2-2; 11 bases align to TRBD1. Losses at the gene ends were 4 bases for V and 7 bases for J; bases not matched to a gene: 2. The CDR3 contains 14 residues. The germline V gene has CDR1 MNHEY and CDR2 SVGAGI.

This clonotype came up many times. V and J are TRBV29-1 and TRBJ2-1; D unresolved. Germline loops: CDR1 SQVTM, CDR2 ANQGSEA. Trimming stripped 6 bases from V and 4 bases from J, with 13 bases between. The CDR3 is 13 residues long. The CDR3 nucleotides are TGCAGCGTCCGCCTGCGCCAATACAATGAGCAGTTCTTC. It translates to CSVRLRQYNEQFF.

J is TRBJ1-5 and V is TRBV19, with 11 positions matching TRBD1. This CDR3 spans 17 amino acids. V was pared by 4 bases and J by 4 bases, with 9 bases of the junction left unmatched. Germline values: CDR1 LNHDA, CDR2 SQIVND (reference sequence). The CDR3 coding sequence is TGTGCCAGTAGTACCTCGGACAGGGGGCGGAGGAATCAGCCCCAGCATTTT. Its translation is CASSTSDRGRRNQPQHF.

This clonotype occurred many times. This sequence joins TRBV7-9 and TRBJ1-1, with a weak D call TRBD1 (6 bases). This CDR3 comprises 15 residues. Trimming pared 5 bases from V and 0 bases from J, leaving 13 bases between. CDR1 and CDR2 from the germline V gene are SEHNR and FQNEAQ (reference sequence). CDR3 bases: TGTGCCAGCAGCCTAGGGGGGAGTATGAACACTGAAGCTTTCTTT. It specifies CASSLGGSMNTEAFF.

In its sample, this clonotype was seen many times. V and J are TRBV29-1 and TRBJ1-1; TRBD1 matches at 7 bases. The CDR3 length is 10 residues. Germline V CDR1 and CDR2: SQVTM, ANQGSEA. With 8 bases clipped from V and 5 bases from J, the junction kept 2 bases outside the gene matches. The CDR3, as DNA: TGCAGCATACAGGGGACTGAAGCTTTCTTT. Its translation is CSIQGTEAFF.

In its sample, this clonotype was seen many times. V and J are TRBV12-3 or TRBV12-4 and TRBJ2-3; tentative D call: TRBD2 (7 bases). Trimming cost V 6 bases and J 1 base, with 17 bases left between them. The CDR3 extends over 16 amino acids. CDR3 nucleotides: TGTGCCAGCAGCCCAGGTCGCGGGGGCCGCACAGATACGCAGTATTTT. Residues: CASSPGRGGRTDTQYF.